This T cell receptor delta chain was found in a study of gamma-delta chains in newborns, infants, children. Study-level information: Microbial exposure reportedly drives polyclonal innate γδ T cell expansion after birth.

TCRdb re-called the reads with CATT. This table has approximately 11,000 delta-chain clones, 3% to 4.5% appearing once. This clone was observed a handful of times. V was clipped by 3 bases and J by 3 bases; unmatched bases: 35. The germline gives CDR1 TSWWSYY, CDR2 QGS. This CDR3 region has 25 residues. The clonotype originates from a child who was a newborn, infant or young child, either healthy, febrile or measles-vaccinated (not recorded which). This chain connects TRDV1 to TRDJ1; 9 bases match TRDD3. Sequencing was performed on blood. CDR3 region: CALGEFTFLHRLGEVTRAFADKLIF. The CDR3 DNA reads as TGTGCTCTTGGGGAGTTTACCTTCCTCCACAGACTGGGGGAGGTTACCCGCGCCTTCGCCGATAAACTCATCTTT.